This entry lists 27 T cell receptor beta chains sequenced from one sample in a study of regulatory T cells in long-lasting Graves disease. Sample time point: newly diagnosed GD, antithyroid drugs for less than 3 months. Following extraction of RNA from PBMCs, that RNA was used to make the TCR library. The authors built TCR beta libraries using iRepertoire HTBI primers and Arm-PCR of CDR3 regions. TCRdb passed the multiplex PCR reads through MiXCR, listing each CDR3 protein once. Of 440,000 or so distinct CDR3 sequences listed, around 15% were seen once; the top ten hold approximately 11%. This sample also belongs to another study, concerning T cells in Graves' hyperthyroidism and ophthalmopathy.

This sample comprised peripheral blood mononuclear cells (PBMCs), obtained at new diagnosis, from a patient treated with antithyroid drugs. Receptors were obtained from a woman aged 25 to 39 with Graves disease.

This clonotype occurred many times. The chain links TRBV12-3 or TRBV12-4 to TRBJ2-7, with no clear D. V gave up 5 bases and J gave up 3 bases, with 8 bases separating them. CDR3 size: 12 residues. CDR3 sequence reads: CASSALGYEQYF. DNA for the CDR3: TGTGCCAGCAGTGCGCTTGGCTACGAGCAGTACTTC.

The V gene is TRBV28, the J gene TRBJ2-4; D gene ambiguous. Germline-derived CDR1 and CDR2 are MDHEN and SYDVKM. The CDR3 contains 13 residues. V lost 10 bases to trimming and J lost 12 bases, with 22 bases between them. As DNA, the CDR3 is TGTGCCACGAGGTTTACGGCCGACGATGATCAGTACTTC. It translates to CATRFTADDDQYF.

In its sample, this clonotype was seen a few times. J is TRBJ1-3 and V is TRBV19; no clear D gene. V was shortened by 3 bases and J by 4 bases, with 13 bases between the two germline ends. The germline CDR1 and CDR2 sequences are LNHDA and SQIVND (reference sequence). This CDR3 contains 15 residues. This CDR3 reads CASSIVKERGNTIYF. The CDR3 bases are TGTGCCAGTAGTATCGTAAAGGAAAGAGGAAACACCATATATTTT.

This clonotype was picked up many times. The chain couples TRBV7-9 to TRBJ1-2; D might be TRBD1 (5 bases). Germline values: CDR1 SEHNR, CDR2 FQNEAQ (reference sequence). This CDR3 comprises 13 residues. Trimming pared 6 bases from V and 5 bases from J, leaving 13 bases between. CDR3 bases: TGTGCCAGCAGTCGGGACGGGATTTATGGCTACACCTTC. It yields the protein CASSRDGIYGYTF.

This clonotype was observed many times. The rearrangement uses TRBV5-8 and TRBJ2-5, with D hard to call. The CDR3 loop spans 15 amino acids. V lost 0 bases and J 3 bases, leaving 12 bases between the germline ends. Germline CDR1 and CDR2: SGHTS and YDEGEE. The CDR3 region is CASSLATFGEETQYF. The CDR3 DNA is TGTGCCAGCAGCTTGGCGACTTTCGGAGAAGAGACCCAGTACTTC.

This clonotype was observed at least ten times. The V gene is TRBV11-2, the J gene TRBJ1-4, with 10 positions matching TRBD1. V lost 3 bases to trimming and J lost 6 bases; unmatched junction nucleotides: 4. Germline loops: CDR1 SGHAT, CDR2 FQNNGV. This CDR3 contains 15 residues. The CDR3 loop is CASSLGTGVDEKLFF. The CDR3 DNA is TGTGCCAGCAGCTTGGGGACAGGGGTCGATGAAAAACTGTTTTTT.

This clonotype was detected a few times. J is TRBJ1-6 and V is TRBV27; D possibly corresponds to TRBD1 (5 bases). CDR1 is MNHEY, CDR2 SMNVEV, per germline (reference sequence). V was clipped by 4 bases and J by 13 bases, with 17 bases between them. The CDR3 is 14 amino acids. CDR3 protein: CASSSGLLRSPLHF. The CDR3 DNA is TGTGCCAGCAGTTCGGGACTCCTTCGGTCTCCCCTCCACTTT.

The chain is built from TRBV7-2 and TRBJ2-3; 9 bases align to TRBD2. J gave up 7 bases and V 1 base, and 12 bases lay outside the gene matches. The germline CDR1 and CDR2 sequences are SGHTA and FQGNSA. The CDR3 covers 17 residues. The CDR3 DNA reads as TGTGCCAGCAGCTTAGAATCGGGGACTAGCTTTGGTTATACGCAGTATTTT. As protein: CASSLESGTSFGYTQYF.

Comment on this clonotype: This likely came from a read error, as a far larger clone is one base away. The chain links TRBV24-1 to TRBJ2-1; D perhaps matches TRBD2 (5 bases). This CDR3 contains 15 residues. Germline V gives CDR1 KGHDR, CDR2 SFDVKD. CDR3 DNA sequence: TGTGCCAGCAGTTCAGCGGACCGCCCCTACAATGAGCAGTTCTTC. Translating it yields CASSSADRPYNEQFF.

This clonotype was recorded many times. The CDR3 DNA reads TGTGCCAGCAGTTTATCGTATTATACTGAAGCTTTCTTT. It translates to CASSLSYYTEAFF. V usage is TRBV28 and J usage is TRBJ1-1; D not certain. The CDR3 has 13 amino acids. V was pared by 1 base and J by 5 bases, with 8 bases between. Per germline, CDR1 MDHEN and CDR2 SYDVKM.

There are many counts of this clonotype. J is TRBJ2-1 and V is TRBV6-2 or TRBV6-3; tentative D call: TRBD1 (6 bases). This CDR3 is built from 15 residues. Trimming removed 4 bases at V and 8 bases at J, with 18 bases between. Per the germline V gene, CDR1 is MNHEY and CDR2 is SVGEGT. Written as DNA, the CDR3 is TGTGCCAGCAGTTGGCAGGGGCTTGGGTCGGATGAGCAGTTCTTC. This gives the protein CASSWQGLGSDEQFF.

This clonotype appeared a few times. This sequence joins TRBV6-1 and TRBJ1-4, with 7 bases lining up with TRBD1. The trim removed 5 bases at V and 5 bases at J, leaving 8 bases unmatched. The CDR3 length is 15 residues. The V gene's germline CDR1 is MNHNS and CDR2 SASEGT. The CDR3 loop reads CASSRWQGGNEKLFF. The CDR3, as DNA: TGTGCCAGCAGTCGTTGGCAGGGGGGCAATGAAAAACTGTTTTTT.

This clonotype has more than one count but fewer than ten. The gene calls are TRBV27 and TRBJ2-1, with D possibly TRBD1 on 6 matching bases. Trimming removed 8 bases from V and 3 bases from J, with 8 bases in between. Germline values: CDR1 MNHEY, CDR2 SMNVEV (reference sequence). The CDR3 loop spans 12 amino acids. In nucleotides, the CDR3 is TGTGCCAGCTGGGACAACTACAATGAGCAGTTCTTC. Amino acid sequence: CASWDNYNEQFF.

This clonotype appeared many times. The genes are TRBV6-2 or TRBV6-3 and TRBJ2-3, with D tentatively TRBD2 (6 bases). Germline V gene sequence: CDR1 MNHEY, CDR2 SVGEGT. Trimming removed 4 bases at V and 5 bases at J, with 13 bases between. The length of the CDR3 is 14 residues. This CDR3 is CASSLNQGGDTQYF. The CDR3 nucleotides read TGTGCCAGCAGTTTAAATCAGGGAGGAGATACGCAGTATTTT.

This clonotype was detected a few times. The genes are TRBV4-1 and TRBJ2-1; possibly TRBD2 for D (5 bases). Germline V gene data show CDR1 as MGHRA and CDR2 as YSYEKL. The CDR3 runs 14 residues. Trimming cost V 5 bases and J 3 bases, with 11 bases left between them. The CDR3 reads CASSNQRRYNEQFF. The DNA for the CDR3 is TGCGCCAGCAGCAACCAGCGGCGCTACAATGAGCAGTTCTTC.

This clonotype was seen many times. The chain joins TRBV7-2 to TRBJ2-1; 9 bases are a match to TRBD2. This CDR3 is 18 amino acids long. Germline V lookup: CDR1 SGHTA, CDR2 FQGNSA. V was clipped by 2 bases and J by 3 bases; unmatched bases: 11. CDR3 in DNA: TGTGCCAGCAGCTTATGGTCCTCGGCGGGAGGGGACTACAATGAGCAGTTCTTC. Residues: CASSLWSSAGGDYNEQFF.

About this clonotype: Possible read error: a much larger clone is one base away. The V gene is TRBV7-2, the J gene TRBJ2-3, with TRBD1 matching over 7 bases. With 5 bases clipped from V and 6 bases from J, the junction kept 17 bases outside the gene matches. This CDR3 has 17 amino acids. Germline V gene sequence: CDR1 SGHTA, CDR2 FQGNSA. The CDR3 region is CASSTTWDRKVMDTQYF. Here the CDR3 DNA reads TGTGCCAGCAGCACCACGTGGGACAGAAAAGTTATGGATACGCAGTATTTT.

This clonotype was counted ten times or more. The CDR3 DNA sequence: TGTGCCAGCAGCTTAGGGGACTGGAATGAAAAACTGTTTTTT. This gives the protein CASSLGDWNEKLFF. The J gene is TRBJ1-4, the V gene TRBV7-9, with a tentative D call TRBD1 (5 bases). Looked up from germline, CDR1 is SEHNR and CDR2 is FQNEAQ (reference sequence). The V end was cut by 1 base, the J end by 5 bases, with 8 bases between. This CDR3 has 14 residues. Full variable domain (outside the CDR3, taken from reference TRBV7-9 and TRBJ1-4): DTGVSQNPRHKITKRGQNVTFRCDPISEHNRLYWYRQTLGQGPEFLTYFQNEAQLEKSRLLSDRFSAERPKGSFSTLEIQRTEQGDSAMYLCASSLGDWNEKLFFGSGTQLSVL.

The genes are TRBV27 and TRBJ2-7; D is unresolved. The V gene lost 5 bases and the J gene lost 0 bases, with 17 bases spanning the gap. Germline V gene sequence: CDR1 MNHEY, CDR2 SMNVEV (reference sequence). CDR3 length: 16 amino acids. The DNA of the CDR3 is TGTGCCAGCAGTGAAGGACCCCCCCCCGACTCCTACGAGCAGTACTTC. Protein product: CASSEGPPPDSYEQYF.

In this sample, this clonotype turned up a few times. The V and J genes are TRBV5-1 and TRBJ2-7; TRBD1 agrees at 10 bases. Germline V gene lookup returns CDR1 SGHRS and CDR2 YFSETQ. The CDR3 spans 13 residues. Trimming removed 6 bases from V and 2 bases from J; junction bases left unmatched: 2. The CDR3, as DNA: TGCGCCAGCACGGGACAGGGGACCTACGAGCAGTACTTC. Translating it yields CASTGQGTYEQYF.

CDR3 nucleotides: TGCGCCAGCAGCCCCTGCGGGGGGAAACTGTTTTTT. It specifies CASSPCGGKLFF. This chain connects TRBV5-1 to TRBJ1-4; the D gene is possibly TRBD1 (5 bases). The CDR3 loop spans 12 amino acids. V lost 4 bases and J 11 bases, leaving 12 bases between the germline ends. CDR1 is SGHRS and CDR2 is YFSETQ in the germline V gene.

This clonotype came up a few times. This rearrangement joins TRBV7-9 to TRBJ1-1, with D unclear. Trimming removed 4 bases at V and 1 base at J, with 13 bases between. From germline, CDR1 is SEHNR and CDR2 FQNEAQ (reference sequence). The CDR3 runs 15 residues. The CDR3 bases are TGTGCCAGCAGCTCGCCGGGAGGTGGGAACACTGAAGCTTTCTTT. The encoded protein is CASSSPGGGNTEAFF. Using reference TRBV7-9 and TRBJ1-1 for the parts outside the CDR3, the full variable domain is DTGVSQNPRHKITKRGQNVTFRCDPISEHNRLYWYRQTLGQGPEFLTYFQNEAQLEKSRLLSDRFSAERPKGSFSTLEIQRTEQGDSAMYLCASSSPGGGNTEAFFGQGTRLTVV.

The chain combines TRBV27 with TRBJ1-2, with 8 bases that match TRBD1. This CDR3 comprises 15 residues. Germline lookup yields CDR1 MNHEY and CDR2 SMNVEV (reference sequence). V lost 6 bases, J lost 0 bases, and 6 bases stayed unmatched. This CDR3 is CASRRTGGTNYGYTF. The CDR3 nucleotides are TGTGCCAGCAGGCGAACAGGGGGAACTAACTATGGCTACACCTTC.

In the case of this clonotype: A far larger clone is just one base off, so this is likely a read error. The CDR3 does not end in the conserved phenylalanine or tryptophan, so this is likely a read error. This chain uses TRBV12-3 or TRBV12-4 with TRBJ2-1; 13 bases are shared with TRBD2. This CDR3 spans 16 amino acids. With V trimmed by 5 bases and J by 5 bases, 6 bases remained unmatched. CDR3 nucleotides: TGTGCCAGCAGTCAATGGACTAGCGGGAGAAACAATGAGCAGTTCTTA. It yields the protein CASSQWTSGRNNEQFL.

The chain uses TRBV9 and TRBJ1-2; a possible D gene is TRBD1 (6 bases). The V end was cut by 6 bases, the J end by 3 bases, with 12 bases between. Per the germline V gene, CDR1 is SGDLS and CDR2 is YYNGEE. The CDR3 spans 13 residues. CDR3 bases: TGTGCCAGCAACCCCAGGACAGACTATGGCTACACCTTC. It codes for CASNPRTDYGYTF.

Comments on this clonotype: This sequence may be a read error, since a much larger clone differs from it by one base. The chain uses TRBV11-2 and TRBJ2-1, with 7 bases aligning to TRBD1. The CDR3 is made up of 14 amino acids. The ends lost 2 bases at V and 8 bases at J; junction bases unmatched: 6. CDR1 and CDR2 (germline): SGHAT, FQNNGV. The CDR3 region is CASSLKTGSDEQFF. CDR3 nucleotide sequence: TGTGCCAGCAGCTTAAAGACAGGGTCTGATGAGCAGTTCTTC.

In its sample, this clonotype was seen many times. The CDR3 reads CSARRGDYEQYF. CDR3 coding DNA: TGCAGTGCTAGAAGGGGAGACTACGAGCAGTACTTC. The V call is TRBV20-1, the J call TRBJ2-7; D could derive from TRBD1 or TRBD2 (5 bases each). From germline, CDR1 is DFQATT and CDR2 SNEGSKA (reference sequence). This CDR3 spans 12 amino acids. Trimming removed 2 bases at V and 3 bases at J, with 8 bases between.